This T cell receptor (beta chain) was observed in a study of Tregs in tolerant kidney transplant recipients. Sequenced by immunoSEQ multiplex PCR; TCRdb stores in-frame clones only, minus some. This sample's table reports more than 30,000 clones. The germline gives CDR1 MDHEN, CDR2 SYDVKM. Trimming stripped 6 bases from V and 1 base from J, with 12 bases between. The CDR3 has 14 residues. About this clone itself: The sequenced fragment ends 3 residues before the CDR3 boundary, so the rest is inferred from the germline J gene.

The receptor comes from a human donor who received a combined kidney and bone marrow transplant. V gene TRBV28 combines with J gene TRBJ1-1; D perhaps matches TRBD1 (5 bases). The sample consisted of CD8+ T cells from blood, taken before the transplant. CDR3: CASSPLGGNTEAFF. CDR3 DNA, as far as it was read: TGTGCCAGCAGCCCTCTCGGGGGGAACACTGAA.